This T cell receptor (beta chain) was found in a study of T-cell reconstitution after alpha-beta-depleted transplantation in children. The V end was cut by 2 bases, the J end by 8 bases, with 15 bases between. This CDR3 comprises 14 residues. Germline CDR1 and CDR2: SGHRS and YFSETQ. Notes on the study in general: At one year after transplant, newly produced T cells mostly accounted for T-cell counts and diversity. In patients about two months after transplant, alpha-beta T cells reportedly arose from several hundred expanded graft clones. It was surviving recipient T cells and thymic progenitors that gave some patients high TCRbeta diversity at day 60.

Molecular barcoding with unique molecular identifiers was used for the TCRbeta library. Each CDR3 protein is one row after TCRdb ran MiXCR on the PCR reads. The sample contains around 800,000 distinct CDR3 sequences, roughly 15% of which appear only once. Points on this clonotype: The antigen remains undetermined.

This sequence was found in a male patient between 5 and 17 years old who had a stem cell transplant for acute lymphoblastic leukemia, so the T cells may come from the graft donor. The chain carries TRBV5-1 and TRBJ2-3, with a tentative D call TRBD2 (7 bases). This material consisted of PBMCs, mostly from graft donor cells, taken 360 days after TCRalphabeta/CD19-depleted stem cell transplant. Written as DNA, the CDR3 is TGCGCCAGCAGCTTAGGGGGGGTGATAGTTACGCAGTATTTT. Its protein product is CASSLGGVIVTQYF.